This T cell receptor beta chain was recovered during a study of somatic mutations in cytotoxic T cells in rheumatoid arthritis (dated by TCRdb to 2017 to 2019). In the study overall: Right after diagnosis and prior to the start of any treatment, around 30 ml EDTA of peripheral blood was drawn from patients. Sorted V beta1+ cells also underwent TCRB sequencing, and some V beta antibody-stained T-cell populations were flow-sorted at nearly 100% purity on a FACSAria II or Sony SH800. To characterize clonality, the study used TCRB deep sequencing while asking whether somatic mutations are carried by expanded CD8+ T-cell clones in newly diagnosed, untreated rheumatoid arthritis. TCRB deep sequencing covered 50 to 75 patients with rheumatoid arthritis along with 15 to 20 healthy controls. The median ages of the patient and control groups were essentially identical.

Positive magnetic bead selection on an AutoMACS was used to isolate CD4+ and CD8+ cells, with flow cytometry used to check purity. Initial screening for clonal expansions relied on flow cytometry with a TCR V beta antibody panel, after which sorted CD8+ fractions underwent TCRB deep sequencing for characterization. Ficoll-Paque PLUS density gradient separation was used to isolate peripheral blood mononuclear cells. DNA was extracted from CD4-enriched, CD8-enriched or PBMC samples with Nucleospin Tissue or Tissue XS kits and quantified with a Qubit 2.0 fluorometer. The paper as a whole reports these results and caveats: There was no significant difference in CD8+ T-cell clonality between rheumatoid arthritis patients and age-matched healthy controls. The expanded CD8+ clones had unknown antigen targets, and not appearing in virus-specific databases did not rule out that they were virus-specific. The slight underrepresentation of TRBV07 in patients was not corrected for multiple comparisons. Healthy controls showed no age-related increase in CD8+ clonality, whereas patients did (Spearman r ≈ 0.49). In about an eighth of the roughly 65 patients the largest CD8+ clone exceeded 20% of CD8+ cells, and several identical CD8+ TCRB sequences were shared between blood and synovial fluid.

Taken from cysteine to phenylalanine, the CDR3 has 14 residues. The entry retains the CDR3 DNA only, 42 bases that are in frame from base 1. Based on the germline V gene, the CDR1 and CDR2 sequences are MRHNA and SNTAGT. Trimming removed 8 bases from V and 2 bases from J, leaving 14 bases between the germline ends. Sequencing of TCRB CDR3 was done on genomic DNA with the immunoSEQ assay. Under the source paper's analysis protocol: Only a few patient CD8+ clones larger than 1% matched published virus-specific TCRB sequences when compared against them. Analyses were restricted to productive TCRB rearrangements. Clonality was calculated as a Shannon entropy-based productive clonality index, and a clone was defined by a unique TCRB CDR3 sequence. To calculate repertoire overlap between two samples, the template counts of each clone were considered relative to each sample's total templates. A correlation with a Spearman r of over 0.55 was found between V-gene usage by flow cytometry and V-gene usage by TCRB sequencing. TCRdb carries this immuneACCESS record with in-frame sequences only. Its versions omit some clonotypes, under half of them owing to an unresolved V gene in the studies checked, with the rest unexplained. V, J and clone size are those of that table, while D and trimming were read from the DNA. The sample contains over a thousand clones, around three quarters of them found a single time. The ten largest clones capture 12% to 15% of the sample.

Concerning this clone: Its antigen target is currently unknown. Base qualities are not at hand, and no much larger clone is one base apart.

The V gene is TRBV6-4 and the J gene is TRBJ2-3; the D call is possibly TRBD1 or TRBD2, each sharing 6 bases. The sequencing input was CD8+ T cells sorted from blood. The receptor was isolated from an adult with rheumatoid arthritis. The base sequence is TGTGCCAGCGCATCGGGGGCCGACACAGATACGCAGTATTTT. This sequence encodes CASASGADTDTQYF.